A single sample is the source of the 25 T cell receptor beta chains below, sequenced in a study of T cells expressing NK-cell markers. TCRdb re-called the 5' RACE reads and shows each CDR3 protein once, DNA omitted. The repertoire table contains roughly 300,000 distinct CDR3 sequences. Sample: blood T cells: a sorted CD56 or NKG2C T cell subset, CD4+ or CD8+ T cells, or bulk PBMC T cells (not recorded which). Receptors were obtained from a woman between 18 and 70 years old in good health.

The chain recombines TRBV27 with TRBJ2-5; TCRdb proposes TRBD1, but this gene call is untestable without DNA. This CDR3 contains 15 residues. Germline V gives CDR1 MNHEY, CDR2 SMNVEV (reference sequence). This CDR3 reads CASSPGTGGQETQYF.

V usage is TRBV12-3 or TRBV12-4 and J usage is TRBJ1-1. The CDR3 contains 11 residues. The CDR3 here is CASSRRAEAFF.

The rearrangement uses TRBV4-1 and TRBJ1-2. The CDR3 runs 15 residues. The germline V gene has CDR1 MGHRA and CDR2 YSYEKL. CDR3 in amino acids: CASSQDIAENYGYTF.

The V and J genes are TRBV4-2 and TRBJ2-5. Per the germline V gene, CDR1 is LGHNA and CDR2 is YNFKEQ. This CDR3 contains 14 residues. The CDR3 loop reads CASSPTPYQETQYF.

The CDR3 reads CSAGRGMNTEAFF. The V call is TRBV20-1, the J call TRBJ1-1. CDR1 is DFQATT and CDR2 is SNEGSKA in the germline V gene (reference sequence). This CDR3 contains 13 residues.

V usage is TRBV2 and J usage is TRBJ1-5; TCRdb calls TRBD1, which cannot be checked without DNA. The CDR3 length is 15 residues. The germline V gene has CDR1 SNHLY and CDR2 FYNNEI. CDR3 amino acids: CASRATGLGNQPQHF.

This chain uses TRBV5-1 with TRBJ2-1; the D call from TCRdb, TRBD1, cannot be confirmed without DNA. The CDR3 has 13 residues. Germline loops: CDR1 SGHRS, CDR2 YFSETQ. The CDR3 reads CASSRSEGTAQFF.

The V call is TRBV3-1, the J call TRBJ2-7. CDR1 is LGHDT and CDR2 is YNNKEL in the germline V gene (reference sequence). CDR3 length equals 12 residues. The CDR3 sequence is CASSQSTYEQYF.

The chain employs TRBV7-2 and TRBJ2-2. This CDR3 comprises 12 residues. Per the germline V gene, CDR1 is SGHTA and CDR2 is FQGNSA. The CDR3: CASSFPYQELFF.

The CDR3 reads CSATEGPGRQETQYF. The V and J genes are TRBV20-1 and TRBJ2-5; TCRdb gives TRBD2 as the D gene, but with no DNA this cannot be confirmed. Germline values: CDR1 DFQATT, CDR2 SNEGSKA (reference sequence). The CDR3 is 15 amino acids.

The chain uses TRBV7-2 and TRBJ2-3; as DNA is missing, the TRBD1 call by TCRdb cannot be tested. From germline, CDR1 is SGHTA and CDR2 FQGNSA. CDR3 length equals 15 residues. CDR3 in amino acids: CASSPRQGEADTQYF.

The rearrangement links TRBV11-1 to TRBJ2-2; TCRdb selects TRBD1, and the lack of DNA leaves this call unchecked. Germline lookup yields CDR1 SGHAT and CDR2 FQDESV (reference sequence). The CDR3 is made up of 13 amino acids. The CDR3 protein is CASRIGRGGELFF. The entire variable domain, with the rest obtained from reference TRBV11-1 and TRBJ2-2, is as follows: EAEVAQSPRYKITEKSQAVAFWCDPISGHATLYWYRQILGQGPELLVQFQDESVVDDSQLPKDRFSAERLKGVDSTLKIQPAELGDSAMYLCASRIGRGGELFFGEGSRLTVL.

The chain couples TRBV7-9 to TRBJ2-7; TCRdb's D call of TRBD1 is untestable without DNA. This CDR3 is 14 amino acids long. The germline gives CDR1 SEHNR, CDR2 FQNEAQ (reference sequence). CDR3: CASSRDRKGYEQYF.

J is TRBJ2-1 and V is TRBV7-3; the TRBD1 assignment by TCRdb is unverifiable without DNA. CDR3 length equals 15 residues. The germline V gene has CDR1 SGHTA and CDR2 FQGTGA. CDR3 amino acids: CASSLIGALSNEQFF.

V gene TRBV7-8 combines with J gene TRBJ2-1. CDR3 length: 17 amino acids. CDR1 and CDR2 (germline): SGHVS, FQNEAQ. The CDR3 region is CASSPGLGRSSYNEQFF.

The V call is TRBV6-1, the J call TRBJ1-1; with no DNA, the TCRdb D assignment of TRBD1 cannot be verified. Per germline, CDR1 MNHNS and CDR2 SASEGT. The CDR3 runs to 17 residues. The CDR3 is CASSAPTGHLPNTEAFF.

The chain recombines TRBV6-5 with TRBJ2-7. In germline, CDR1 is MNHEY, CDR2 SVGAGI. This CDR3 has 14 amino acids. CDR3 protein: CASSYARGSYEQYF.

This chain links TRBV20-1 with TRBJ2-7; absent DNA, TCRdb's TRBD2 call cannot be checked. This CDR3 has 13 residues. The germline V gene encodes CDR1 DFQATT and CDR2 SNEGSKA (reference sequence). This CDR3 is CSARAGGPNEQYF.

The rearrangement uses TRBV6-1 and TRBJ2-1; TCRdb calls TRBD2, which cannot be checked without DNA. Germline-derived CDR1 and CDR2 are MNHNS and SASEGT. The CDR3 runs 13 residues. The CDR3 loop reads CASIQGGGNEQFF.

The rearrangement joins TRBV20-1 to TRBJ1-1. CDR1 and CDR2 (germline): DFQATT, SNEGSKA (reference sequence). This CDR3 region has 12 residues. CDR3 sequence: CSAPRRGTEAFF.

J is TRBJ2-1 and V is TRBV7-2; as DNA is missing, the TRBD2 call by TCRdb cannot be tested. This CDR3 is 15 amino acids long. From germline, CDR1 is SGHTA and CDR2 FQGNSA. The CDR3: CASKMSAGGYNEQFF.

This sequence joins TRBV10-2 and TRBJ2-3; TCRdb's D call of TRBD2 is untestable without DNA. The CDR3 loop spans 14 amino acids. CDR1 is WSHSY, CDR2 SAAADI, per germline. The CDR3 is CASTSGGATDTQYF.

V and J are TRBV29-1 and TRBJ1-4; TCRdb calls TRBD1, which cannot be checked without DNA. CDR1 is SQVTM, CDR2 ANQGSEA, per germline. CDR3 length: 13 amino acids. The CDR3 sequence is CSVTGRKNEKLFF.

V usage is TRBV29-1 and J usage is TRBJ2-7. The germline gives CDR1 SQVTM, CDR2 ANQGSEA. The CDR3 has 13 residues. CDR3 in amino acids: CSVELSGPYEQYF.

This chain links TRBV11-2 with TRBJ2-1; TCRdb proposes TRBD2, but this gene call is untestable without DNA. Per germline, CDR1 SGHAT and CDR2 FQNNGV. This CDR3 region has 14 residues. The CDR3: CASSFGTSLNEQFF.